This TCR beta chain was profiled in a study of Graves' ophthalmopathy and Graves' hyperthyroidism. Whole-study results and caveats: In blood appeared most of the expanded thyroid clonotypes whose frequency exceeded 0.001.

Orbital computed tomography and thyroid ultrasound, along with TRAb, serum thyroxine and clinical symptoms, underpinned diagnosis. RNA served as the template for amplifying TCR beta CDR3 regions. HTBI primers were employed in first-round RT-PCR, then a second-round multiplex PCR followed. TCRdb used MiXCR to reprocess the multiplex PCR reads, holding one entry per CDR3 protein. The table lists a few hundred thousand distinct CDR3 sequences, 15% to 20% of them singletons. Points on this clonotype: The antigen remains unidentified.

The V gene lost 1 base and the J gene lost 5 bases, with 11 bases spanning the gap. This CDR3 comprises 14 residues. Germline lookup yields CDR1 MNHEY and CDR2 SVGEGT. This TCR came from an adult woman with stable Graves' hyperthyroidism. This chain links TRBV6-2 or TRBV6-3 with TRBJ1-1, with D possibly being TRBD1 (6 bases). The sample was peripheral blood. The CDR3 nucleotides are TGTGCCAGCAGTTACTTTGGCAGGGGAACTGAAGCTTTCTTT. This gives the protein CASSYFGRGTEAFF.